The next 17 T cell receptor beta chains were all read from a single sample in a study of blood T cells in healthy people across ages. Together with a sample-barcoded 5' primer, a J-beta primer mix was included in a second PCR lasting roughly 6 to 12 cycles. TCRdb analysed the 5' RACE reads with MiXCR anew, one entry per CDR3 protein. This sample has roughly 1,500,000 distinct CDR3 sequences, with around 35% found just once. The sequencing input was blood. The receptor source for this set is a woman younger than 45 in good health.

This clonotype was detected many times. The chain links TRBV6-2 or TRBV6-3 to TRBJ1-2; TRBD1 might be the D (6 bases). Germline V CDR1 and CDR2: MNHEY, SVGEGT. This CDR3 region has 14 residues. The V and J ends lost 6 bases and 2 bases respectively, with 13 bases between them. For the CDR3, the DNA is TGTGCCAGCAGATCGGGACAATGGAACTATGGCTACACCTTC. Protein product: CASRSGQWNYGYTF.

As concerns this clonotype: A junction end diverges from the germline sequence, so it may reflect a read error. The rearrangement joins TRBV20-1 to TRBJ1-1; 9 bases line up with TRBD1. Germline values: CDR1 DFQATT, CDR2 SNEGSKA (reference sequence). There are 14 residues in the CDR3. Here the CDR3 DNA reads TGTAGTGCGACCGGGACAGGGAGGGGCTCTGAAGCTTTCTTT. It is translated as CSATGTGRGSEAFF.

This sequence joins TRBV27 and TRBJ2-7; D possibly uses TRBD1 or TRBD2 (5 bases each). CDR1 and CDR2 (germline): MNHEY, SMNVEV (reference sequence). The CDR3 loop spans 14 amino acids. Trimming removed 7 bases from V and 4 bases from J, with 17 bases in between. CDR3 DNA: TGTGCCAGCAACGGGACGCCCAATAGGTACGAGCAGTACTTC. Translating it yields CASNGTPNRYEQYF.

This clonotype was seen a handful of times. The CDR3 nucleotides are TGCAGTGCTAGAGGGGAGGGGGCGCACAGTAGCACAGATACGCAGTATTTT. Translated, it gives CSARGEGAHSSTDTQYF. The gene calls are TRBV20-1 and TRBJ2-3; D tentatively fits TRBD1 or TRBD2 (7 bases each). CDR3 length equals 17 residues. From germline, CDR1 is DFQATT and CDR2 SNEGSKA (reference sequence). Trimming left V 1 base short and J 0 bases short, with 17 bases between.

The chain joins TRBV7-2 to TRBJ2-3; D possibly corresponds to TRBD2 (6 bases). Trimming removed 6 bases from V and 2 bases from J, with 12 bases in between. Germline assignment: CDR1 SGHTA and CDR2 FQGNSA. The CDR3 has 14 residues. This CDR3 reads CASRLGDFTDTQYF. The CDR3 DNA is TGTGCCAGCAGATTGGGGGACTTCACAGATACGCAGTATTTT.

This sequence joins TRBV27 and TRBJ2-1; D is unresolved. The CDR3 spans 12 residues. V dropped 8 bases and J dropped 8 bases, with 13 bases sitting between them. The germline gives CDR1 MNHEY, CDR2 SMNVEV (reference sequence). CDR3 in DNA: TGTGCCAGCCCCTTAGGGCACCATGAGCAGTTCTTC. Protein product: CASPLGHHEQFF.

The chain recombines TRBV12-5 with TRBJ1-5; D gene ambiguous. Germline CDR1 is LGHNT and CDR2 is FRNRAP. Trimming shortened V by 6 bases and J by 4 bases, and 10 bases separated the two germline ends. This CDR3 region has 13 residues. The CDR3 loop reads CASGSGGNQPQHF. As DNA, the CDR3 is TGTGCTAGTGGGTCCGGCGGAAATCAGCCCCAGCATTTT.

Turning to this clonotype: Germline is not matched at one junction end, which may reflect a read error. The chain combines TRBV18 with TRBJ2-4, with 16 bases that match TRBD2. The J call may be wrong; the DNA end is better matched by TRBJ2-7. The germline gives CDR1 KGHSH, CDR2 LQKENI. The CDR3 is 16 amino acids. CDR3 residues: CASPPAGLAGGNEQYF. CDR3 bases: TGTGCCAGCCCACCGGCGGGACTAGCGGGGGGGAACGAGCAGTACTTC.

This clonotype was observed a few times. This sequence joins TRBV13 and TRBJ2-7; D possibly corresponds to TRBD2 (7 bases). V lost 6 bases and J 4 bases, leaving 16 bases between the germline ends. Germline V gene data show CDR1 as PRHDT and CDR2 as FYEKMQ (reference sequence). This CDR3 is 14 amino acids long. The chain's CDR3 is CASSVGGTRYEQYF. The CDR3 DNA sequence: TGTGCCAGCAGTGTGGGGGGGACACGATACGAGCAGTACTTC.

The chain couples TRBV10-2 to TRBJ1-2; no definite D call. The germline gives CDR1 WSHSY, CDR2 SAAADI. V lost 2 bases to trimming and J lost 4 bases, with 11 bases between them. The CDR3 extends over 14 amino acids. The CDR3 here is CASSERATSYGYTF. The CDR3 DNA is TGCGCCAGCAGTGAGCGGGCAACTAGCTATGGCTACACCTTC.

The chain links TRBV10-2 to TRBJ1-2, with D hard to call. Germline loops: CDR1 WSHSY, CDR2 SAAADI. There are 17 residues in the CDR3. With 11 bases removed from V and 2 bases from J, the gap between germline ends came to 27 bases. The CDR3 protein is CAGVMTGLEPQNYGYTF. CDR3 coding DNA: TGCGCCGGCGTAATGACGGGCCTTGAGCCCCAGAACTATGGCTACACCTTC.

This clonotype has only a few counts. The chain joins TRBV15 to TRBJ2-1, with D possibly TRBD2 on 5 matching bases. CDR3 size: 13 residues. V was cut by 4 bases and J by 9 bases, with 13 bases left in between. The V gene's germline CDR1 is LNHNV and CDR2 YYDKDF (reference sequence). This chain's CDR3 is CATSNMGRGEQFF. The CDR3 nucleotides are TGTGCCACCAGCAATATGGGGAGAGGTGAGCAGTTCTTC.

The J gene is TRBJ2-7, the V gene TRBV27; TRBD1 is a possible D gene (6 bases). This CDR3 spans 17 amino acids. With 5 bases removed from V and 4 bases from J, the gap between germline ends came to 24 bases. Germline assignment: CDR1 MNHEY and CDR2 SMNVEV (reference sequence). In DNA, the CDR3 is TGTGCCAGCAGTCCTGCCTCTGTTGGGGGCAGGGGTTACGAGCAGTACTTC. The encoded protein is CASSPASVGGRGYEQYF.

The V gene is TRBV5-1, the J gene TRBJ2-5; a possible D gene is TRBD1 (7 bases). From germline, CDR1 is SGHRS and CDR2 YFSETQ. The CDR3 contains 19 residues. The V and J ends lost 0 bases and 0 bases respectively, with 21 bases between them. This CDR3 reads CASSLEEGQTTIYQETQYF. The CDR3, as DNA: TGCGCCAGCAGCTTGGAGGAGGGACAGACCACAATTTACCAAGAGACCCAGTACTTC.

The rearrangement links TRBV20-1 to TRBJ2-7; D is ambiguous. The assigned J gene may be wrong: the sequence end matches TRBJ2-5 better. Germline lookup yields CDR1 DFQATT and CDR2 SNEGSKA (reference sequence). This CDR3 region has 13 residues. The CDR3 DNA reads as TGCAGTGCTAGGAGGCACATCGGGGAGACCCAGTACTTC. Amino acid sequence: CSARRHIGETQYF.

The chain uses TRBV20-1 and TRBJ2-1; TRBD2 might be the D (6 bases). The CDR3 has 13 amino acids. CDR1 and CDR2 (germline): DFQATT, SNEGSKA (reference sequence). V was shortened by 3 bases and J by 8 bases, with 14 bases between the two germline ends. CDR3 sequence: CSARAGLRDEQFF. The CDR3 bases are TGCAGTGCTAGGGCGGGATTAAGAGATGAGCAGTTCTTC.

This chain links TRBV5-1 with TRBJ2-1; D not certain. Germline V gene data show CDR1 as SGHRS and CDR2 as YFSETQ. This CDR3 is built from 14 residues. V was shortened by 0 bases and J by 6 bases, with 10 bases between the two germline ends. The CDR3: CASSLGQLANEQFF. The CDR3 DNA reads as TGCGCCAGCAGCTTGGGGCAGTTGGCCAATGAGCAGTTCTTC.